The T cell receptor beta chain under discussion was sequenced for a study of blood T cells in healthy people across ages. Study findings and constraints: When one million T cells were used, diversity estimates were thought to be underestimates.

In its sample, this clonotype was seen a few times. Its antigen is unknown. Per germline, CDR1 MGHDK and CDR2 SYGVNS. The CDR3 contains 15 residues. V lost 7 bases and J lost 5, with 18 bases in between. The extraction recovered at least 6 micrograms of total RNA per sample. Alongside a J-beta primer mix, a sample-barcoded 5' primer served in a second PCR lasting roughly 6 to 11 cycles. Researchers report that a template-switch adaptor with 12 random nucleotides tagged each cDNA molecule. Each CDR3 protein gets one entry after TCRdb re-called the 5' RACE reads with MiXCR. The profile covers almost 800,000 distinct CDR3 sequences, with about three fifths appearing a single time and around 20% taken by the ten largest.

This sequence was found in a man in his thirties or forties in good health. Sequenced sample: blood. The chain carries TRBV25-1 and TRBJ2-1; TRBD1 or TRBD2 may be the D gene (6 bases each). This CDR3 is CASKGLGGHDNEQFF. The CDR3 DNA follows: TGTGCCAGCAAAGGTTTGGGGGGCCATGACAATGAGCAGTTCTTC.